These T cell receptor beta chains were read from a single sample in a study of T cells in Graves' hyperthyroidism and ophthalmopathy. TCRdb fed the multiplex PCR reads into MiXCR, producing one record per CDR3 protein. The table has fewer than 750,000 distinct CDR3 sequences, about 14% seen once; the top ten hold under 15%. Specimen: blood. The receptors here all came from a woman between 50 and 59 years old with Graves' ophthalmopathy. CDR3s include the opening cysteine and the closing phenylalanine or tryptophan. A D gene is named only where the DNA matches it firmly. Some rows have no size entry. The others give once, few or many, or a class for an expanded clone.

CDR3 DNA,CDR3 protein,V gene,D gene,clone size,J gene
TGTGCCAGCAGGAATTTTAGCGGGAGGGCTACAGATACGCAGTATTTT,CASRNFSGRATDTQYF,TRBV28,TRBD2,many,TRBJ2-3
TGTGCCAGCAGTTCCACCCGACTAGCGTCCTCCTACGAGCAGTACTTC,CASSSTRLASSYEQYF,TRBV27,TRBD2,many,TRBJ2-7
TGTGCCAGTAGTACCCGGGGAGGGGGAAATAGCAATCAGCCCCAGCATTTT,CASSTRGGGNSNQPQHF,TRBV19,.,.,TRBJ1-5
TGCGCCAGCAGCTTTGAGGGGCCCTCCTACAATGAGCAGTTCTTC,CASSFEGPSYNEQFF,TRBV5-1,.,.,TRBJ2-1
TGCAGTGCTGGGGACAGACAGAAAAACATTCAGTACTTC,CSAGDRQKNIQYF,TRBV20-1,TRBD1,few,TRBJ2-4
TGTGCCAGCAGACCACGACAGGGATTGGAGAATTCACCCCTCCACTTT,CASRPRQGLENSPLHF,TRBV12-3/TRBV12-4,TRBD1,few,TRBJ1-6
TGTGCCAGCAGCTTAACCTCGGGACAGGGTTCCAATGAGCAGTTCTTC,CASSLTSGQGSNEQFF,TRBV11-2,TRBD1,many,TRBJ2-1
TGTGCCAGCAGTACCTCGGGGGCCGGAGAGACCCAGTACTTC,CASSTSGAGETQYF,TRBV12-3/TRBV12-4,.,many,TRBJ2-5
TGCGCCAGCAGCCAAGGAATGAACTCCTACAATGAGCAGTTCTTC,CASSQGMNSYNEQFF,TRBV4-1,.,.,TRBJ2-1
TGTGCCAGCTCCGCGCGAATACTACTCGAGCAGTACTTC,CASSARILLEQYF,TRBV12-3/TRBV12-4,.,many,TRBJ2-7
TGTGCCAGCAGCTTCCGTAGCGGGGGGTACCAAGAGACCCAGTACTTC,CASSFRSGGYQETQYF,TRBV7-2,TRBD2,many,TRBJ2-5
TGTGCCAGCGGGGCGAGGCTAGCGGGAAGAAATGAGCAGTTCTTC,CASGARLAGRNEQFF,TRBV7-3,TRBD2,many,TRBJ2-1
TGCGCCAGCAGCTTGATAGGTGGACAGGGTCAAGGCTACACCTTC,CASSLIGGQGQGYTF,TRBV5-1,TRBD1,.,TRBJ1-2
TGTACCAGCAGCGCGGGACACCAGACTGAAGCTTTCTTT,CTSSAGHQTEAFF,TRBV6-4,.,.,TRBJ1-1
TGTGCCAGCAGTTTTTGGGCTGCGGCGAATAATTCACCCCTCCACTTT,CASSFWAAANNSPLHF,TRBV28,.,.,TRBJ1-6
TGTGCCAGCAGCTCCAGGAGCGGCACCGGGGAGCTGTTTTTT,CASSSRSGTGELFF,TRBV11-2,.,many,TRBJ2-2
TGCGCCAGCAGCCAAGATCCAGGGGGAGTCAATCAGCCCCAGCATTTT,CASSQDPGGVNQPQHF,TRBV4-1,TRBD1,many,TRBJ1-5
TGTGCCATCAGTGTAGGGGGCTACGGAGAGACCCAGTACTTC,CAISVGGYGETQYF,TRBV10-3,TRBD1,.,TRBJ2-5
TGTGCCAGCAGTTGGGAACCGGGAACGTCTAATGAGCAGTTCTTC,CASSWEPGTSNEQFF,TRBV28,.,.,TRBJ2-1
TGTGCCAGCAGCCCAGACCCGGGACAGCCTAATTCACCCCTCCACTTT,CASSPDPGQPNSPLHF,TRBV11-3,TRBD1,.,TRBJ1-6
TGTGCCAGCAGCTTGCTACTCGGCAGGGAGACCCAGTACTTC,CASSLLLGRETQYF,TRBV7-9,.,.,TRBJ2-5
TGCGCCAGCAGCCAAAGCTTAACAGGGGCAGGTCAGCCCCAGCATTTT,CASSQSLTGAGQPQHF,TRBV4-3,TRBD1,few,TRBJ1-5
TGTGCCAGTAGTACCTCGGGACGGCTGAACACTGAAGCTTTCTTT,CASSTSGRLNTEAFF,TRBV19,.,few,TRBJ1-1
TGCAGTGCTACCGAGAATCCGGGACTAGCGGGAGGGGGTCCCTTCAACGAGCAGTACTTC,CSATENPGLAGGGPFNEQYF,TRBV20-1,TRBD2,many,TRBJ2-7
TGCGCCAGCAGCCCAGGACTAGTCCGCTACAATGAGCAGTTCTTC,CASSPGLVRYNEQFF,TRBV5-1,TRBD2,.,TRBJ2-1
TGTGCCAGCAGCTTATGGGGTAGGACCTACGAGCAGTACTTC,CASSLWGRTYEQYF,TRBV7-2,.,many,TRBJ2-7
TGTGCCAGCAGTCACCGGGACAGGCCAGGGGAGCAGTACTTC,CASSHRDRPGEQYF,TRBV27,TRBD1,many,TRBJ2-7
TGCAGTGCTTCGGCACGCGGGGAGCTGTTTTTT,CSASARGELFF,TRBV20-1,.,many,TRBJ2-2
TGTGCCAGCAAACACTTTAGCGGTACTTCCTACGAGCAGTACTTC,CASKHFSGTSYEQYF,TRBV28,.,many,TRBJ2-7
TGTGCCAGCAGTTCCCCGATAACTAATAATTCACCCCTCCACTTT,CASSSPITNNSPLHF,TRBV6-5,.,.,TRBJ1-6
TGTGCTAGTGGAATGTTCCTCGGACCAGTAAACTACGAGCAGTACTTC,CASGMFLGPVNYEQYF,TRBV12-5,.,many,TRBJ2-7
TGTGCCAGCAGTTTCATCTTACGAGGGGCGTACTATGGCTACACCTTC,CASSFILRGAYYGYTF,TRBV28,.,many,TRBJ1-2
TGTGCCAGTAGTATAGATATAGGGACTAGCGGGTTCCGCTCCTACAATGAGCAGTTCTTC,CASSIDIGTSGFRSYNEQFF,TRBV19,TRBD2,few,TRBJ2-1
TGTGCCAGCAGCCGAGGGGGCTATACGGAAAAACTGTTTTTT,CASSRGGYTEKLFF,TRBV7-6,TRBD1,.,TRBJ1-4
TGTGCCAGCACTGGAGAGACCCAGTACTTC,CASTGETQYF,TRBV28,.,many,TRBJ2-5
TGTGCCAGCAGCTTGGTCCCGGAGGGGGCGTACTATGGCTACACCTTC,CASSLVPEGAYYGYTF,TRBV5-6,TRBD1,few,TRBJ1-2
TGTGCCAGCAGTTACTCGTATCGACAGGCCCTTTCCCCTTTGAACACTGAAGCTTTCTTT,CASSYSYRQALSPLNTEAFF,TRBV6-2/TRBV6-3,.,many,TRBJ1-1
TGTGCCAGCAGCCGCCCCAGGGGCCAAGAGACCCAGTACTTC,CASSRPRGQETQYF,TRBV5-6,.,.,TRBJ2-5
TGTGCCAGCAGTCACGGGACAGGGGGTCCGCTCGAGCAGTACTTC,CASSHGTGGPLEQYF,TRBV13,TRBD1,many,TRBJ2-7
TGTGCCAGCAGCGCATTCATGGGGGATGAGCAGTTCTTC,CASSAFMGDEQFF,TRBV9,.,.,TRBJ2-1
TGCAGTGCTAGAGAAACGGCGGGAGGTGGGAATGAGCAGTTCTTC,CSARETAGGGNEQFF,TRBV20-1,TRBD2,many,TRBJ2-1
TGTGCCAGCAGTTACGCGAGGGCCTACGAGCAGTACTTC,CASSYARAYEQYF,TRBV6-6,.,many,TRBJ2-7
TGTGCCACCAGTGATTTGGGGACCCAAGAGACCCAGTACTTC,CATSDLGTQETQYF,TRBV24-1,.,.,TRBJ2-5
TGTGCCAGTAGTACGAGACAGGGGGCGCGCAATGAGCAGTTCTTC,CASSTRQGARNEQFF,TRBV19,TRBD1,few,TRBJ2-1
TGCAGTGCTAGAGATGATGGTCCGACAGGGGCTCCCTACGAGCAGTACTTC,CSARDDGPTGAPYEQYF,TRBV20-1,TRBD1,many,TRBJ2-7
TGTGCCAGCAGCTTAGGCGGTAGTCGTGGCCGCACAGATACGCAGTATTTT,CASSLGGSRGRTDTQYF,TRBV7-8,.,few,TRBJ2-3
TGTGCCAGCAGTCTGCGGACAGGGGCCGAGCAGTACTTC,CASSLRTGAEQYF,TRBV28,TRBD1,many,TRBJ2-7
TGTGCCAGCAGTTCGGGACAGGGCGGCGATGAAAAACTGTTTTTT,CASSSGQGGDEKLFF,TRBV27,TRBD1,many,TRBJ1-4
TGCGCCAGCAGCCAAGTAACCGGGCCTCACTACGAGCAGTACTTC,CASSQVTGPHYEQYF,TRBV4-1,.,.,TRBJ2-7
TGTGCCAGCAGTTTAGGGGCGATTGCCCTCAATGAGCAGTTCTTC,CASSLGAIALNEQFF,TRBV28,.,many,TRBJ2-1
TGCAGTGCTAGAATGGCGGGACCCACCTACAATGAGCAGTTCTTC,CSARMAGPTYNEQFF,TRBV20-1,.,many,TRBJ2-1